This T cell receptor (beta chain) was identified in a study of blood T cell repertoires in COVID-19 (TCRdb year 2020). Background on the whole study: Samples covering the acute and convalescent phases of COVID-19 were provided by collaborators in the United States, Italy and Spain. The material from the prospective study consisted of cDNA or gDNA derived from T cells, B-cell-depleted T cells, or PBMCs. Deeply sampled blood TCRbeta repertoires from subjects exposed to, actively infected with, or recovered from COVID-19 were included in the dataset. The repertoires were released in a freely available public database intended as a resource for research on the immune response to SARS-CoV-2. The samples were drawn from the first 160 participants of the ongoing ImmuneRACE study and from 1,200 or so subjects provided by 6 global collaborators. Sample metadata almost always included a de-identified subject ID, COVID-19 status, age in years and sex. Where HLA class I and class II types were available, the types were taken from metadata supplied by the sample provider, not from assay-based typing.

General study outcomes and caveats: How much clinical and demographic metadata was included differed by source and by participant, and the metadata was provided uncurated.

The immunoSEQ Assay, a bias-controlled multiplex PCR, was used to amplify TCRbeta CDR3 regions from genomic DNA. In the paper's pipeline: Within the assay, amplification of reference gene primers was used to estimate how many nucleated cells each sample contained. To quantify the absolute abundance of each unique TCRbeta CDR3 rearrangement, sequence reads were collapsed and filtered. Productive Simpson clonality was computed per sample as the square root of Simpson's diversity index over productive rearrangements. TCRdb retrieved this table from immuneACCESS and kept in-frame rearrangements only. Not all clones are present; in checked studies, unresolved V genes account for under half, and no reason is known for the remainder. From that table come the V and J calls and clone size; the DNA was used to work out D and trimming. The table for this sample lists under 200,000 clones; roughly 86% of them were counted only once. The ten largest clones add up to about 7% of the sample.

Each collaborating institution followed its own protocols to collect whole blood in K2EDTA tubes. Collaborator samples were shipped for TCRbeta analysis as frozen whole blood, isolated PBMCs, or DNA extracted from either sample type. With regard to this clone: Its target antigen remains unknown. No base quality information exists; no much larger clone differs at one position.

The receptor was isolated from a man in his fifties with active or convalescent COVID-19. The specimen was peripheral blood.

Here is the DNA: TGTGCCAGCAGCCCTACTAAAAAAGAGACCCAGTACTTC. Its protein reads: CASSPTKKETQYF. The chain couples TRBV7-3 to TRBJ2-5; the D gene lacks a confident call. CDR1 SGHTA and CDR2 FQGTGA were looked up in the germline V gene. A distance of 10 bases separates the germline ends of V and J, which lose 5 bases and 3 bases respectively. The CDR3 goes from the cysteine to the phenylalanine over 13 residues. Only the CDR3 DNA stays, 39 bases, in frame from base 1. The CDR3 plus the reference TRBV7-3 and TRBJ2-5 genes for the other parts give the full variable domain: GAGVSQTPSNKVTEKGKYVELRCDPISGHTALYWYRQSLGQGPEFLIYFQGTGAADDSGLPNDRFFAVRPEGSVSTLKIQRTERGDSAVYLCASSPTKKETQYFGPGTRLLVL.